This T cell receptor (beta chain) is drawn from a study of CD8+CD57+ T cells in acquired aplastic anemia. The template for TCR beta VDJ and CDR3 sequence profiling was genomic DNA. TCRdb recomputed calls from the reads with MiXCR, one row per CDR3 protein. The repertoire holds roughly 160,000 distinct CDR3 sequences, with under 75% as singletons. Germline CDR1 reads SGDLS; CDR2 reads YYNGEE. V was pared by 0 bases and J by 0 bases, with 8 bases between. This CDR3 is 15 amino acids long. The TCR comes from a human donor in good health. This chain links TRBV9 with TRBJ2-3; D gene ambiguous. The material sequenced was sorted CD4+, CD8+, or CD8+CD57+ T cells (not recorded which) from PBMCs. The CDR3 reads CASSVGLSSTDTQYF. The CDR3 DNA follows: TGTGCCAGCAGCGTAGGACTGTCTAGCACAGATACGCAGTATTTT.